Listed below are T cell receptor beta chains from one sample, sequenced in a study of blood T cell repertoires in COVID-19. Profiled with immunoSEQ multiplex PCR; TCRdb holds only in-frame clones, not every one. The sample consists of around 160,000 clones, roughly 80% of them appearing once. The specimen sequenced was peripheral blood. The receptor set was obtained from a human donor with acute or convalescent COVID-19. The donor label of this sample is uncertain. Each CDR3 is given with its conserved first and last residue. Fields, in order: V gene, J gene, clone size, D gene, CDR3 DNA, CDR3 protein. A D gene is named only where the DNA matches it firmly. The size entry is marked missing in some rows and otherwise reads once, few, many or a size class.

TRBV5-1	TRBJ1-6	NA	NA	TGCGCCAGCAGCGACGGACAGATCAGCTCCTATAATTCACCCCTCCACTTT	CASSDGQISSYNSPLHF
TRBV19	TRBJ1-5	NA	TRBD1	TGTGCCAGTACATATGACAGGGCTGTCCAGCCCCAGCATTTT	CASTYDRAVQPQHF
TRBV4-1	TRBJ1-1	NA	TRBD1	TGCGCCAGCAGCCGATCGACAGGGGTGGACACTGAAGCTTTCTTT	CASSRSTGVDTEAFF
TRBV7-3	TRBJ2-1	NA	NA	TGTGCCAGCAGTGCACAGGGCAAGGCGAATGAGCAGTTCTTC	CASSAQGKANEQFF
TRBV4-1	TRBJ1-2	NA	NA	TGCGCCAGCAGCCAAGCGGGAGGGGTTAACTATGGCTACACCTTC	CASSQAGGVNYGYTF
TRBV27	TRBJ1-5	NA	TRBD1	TGTGCCAGCAGCCCCCCAGGGGGCTTTAATCAGCCCCAGCATTTT	CASSPPGGFNQPQHF
TRBV7-9	TRBJ2-3	few	TRBD2	TGTGCCAGCAGCCCGACTAGCGGGGGATTCACAGATACGCAGTATTTT	CASSPTSGGFTDTQYF
TRBV12-3/TRBV12-4	TRBJ2-1	NA	NA	TGTGCCAGCAGTTCCAGGGTTAGCAATGAGCAGTTCTTC	CASSSRVSNEQFF
TRBV10-1	TRBJ1-1	once	NA	TGCGCCAGCAGTGAGTATAGCGGGGGGAAGAACACTGAAGCTTTCTTT	CASSEYSGGKNTEAFF
TRBV7-9	TRBJ1-2	NA	NA	TGTGCCAGCAGCCCTCCAACAGGGCCCATCTTAGATGATGGCTACACCTTC	CASSPPTGPILDDGYTF
TRBV6-5	TRBJ2-2	NA	TRBD2	TGTGCCAGCAGTTACAGAGGGGAGGGGACCGGGGAGCTGTTTTTT	CASSYRGEGTGELFF
TRBV5-1	TRBJ1-5	once	NA	TGCGCCAGCAGCTTGTATCCGACAGATAGCAATCAGCCCCAGCATTTT	CASSLYPTDSNQPQHF
TRBV10-1	TRBJ1-3	NA	NA	TGCGCCAGCAGCCCGACGGGTGCGTCCTCTGGAAACACCATATATTTT	CASSPTGASSGNTIYF
TRBV7-2	TRBJ2-2	many	NA	TGTGCCAGCAGCCCGGGACACCTCTCCGGGGAGCTGTTTTTT	CASSPGHLSGELFF
TRBV21-1	TRBJ2-1	NA	NA	TGTGCCAGCAGCACCGGGACTAGCGGGGGCCGGAAGAACTCCTACAATGAGCAGTTCTTC	CASSTGTSGGRKNSYNEQFF
TRBV4-1	TRBJ2-7	NA	TRBD2	TGCGCCAGCAGCAACCTTGTTGGCGGGGGTTCCTACGAGCAGTACTTC	CASSNLVGGGSYEQYF
TRBV5-5	TRBJ1-5	NA	NA	TGTGCCAGCAGCTTGGCCGGGGGAAATCAGCCCCAGCATTTT	CASSLAGGNQPQHF
TRBV29-1	TRBJ2-1	NA	NA	TGCAGCGTATCCCGGGACAATGAGCAGTTCTTC	CSVSRDNEQFF
TRBV4-1	TRBJ2-7	NA	TRBD1	TGCGCCAGCAGCCGAGGGGACAGATACGAGCAGTACTTC	CASSRGDRYEQYF
TRBV4-1	TRBJ2-3	NA	TRBD2	TGCGCCAGCAGCCTCCTGGCTAGCGGGGGGACAGATACGCAGTATTTT	CASSLLASGGTDTQYF
TRBV2	TRBJ2-1	NA	NA	TGTGCCAGCAGTGAAGGGGTACTAAATTGGAATGAGCAGTTCTTC	CASSEGVLNWNEQFF
TRBV11-3	TRBJ1-1	NA	NA	TGTGCCAGCAGCCCGCAAGGGGCCAGCACTGAAGCTTTCTTT	CASSPQGASTEAFF
TRBV12-5	TRBJ2-5	NA	TRBD2	TGTGCTAGTGGTCGCGGGGGGAAGCAAGAGACCCAGTACTTC	CASGRGGKQETQYF
TRBV19	TRBJ1-3	NA	TRBD1	TGTGCCAGTAGTATCGGGACAGCTGGAAACACCATATATTTT	CASSIGTAGNTIYF
TRBV12-3/TRBV12-4	TRBJ1-2	NA	NA	TGTGCCAGCAGGGCGGGCCCTAGAAGAGGCTACACCTTC	CASRAGPRRGYTF
TRBV20-1	TRBJ2-7	NA	TRBD1	TGCAGTGCTAGTGTGGGGACAGGAAGCTCCTACGAGCAGTACTTC	CSASVGTGSSYEQYF
TRBV7-6	TRBJ2-2	NA	NA	TGTGCCAGCAGCTCCGAGGGAGCAATTTTCACCGGGGAGCTGTTTTTT	CASSSEGAIFTGELFF
TRBV5-1	TRBJ1-2	once	NA	TGCGCCAGCAGCCCCTCGAGCTATGGCTACACCTTC	CASSPSSYGYTF
TRBV7-9	TRBJ2-2	NA	TRBD1	TGTGCCAGCAGCTTTCCCGGAGACAGGGGGATCACCGGGGAGCTGTTTTTT	CASSFPGDRGITGELFF
TRBV7-2	TRBJ1-5	NA	NA	TGTGCCAGCAGCTTCGGAGACCTCGGGATGCCCCAGCATTTT	CASSFGDLGMPQHF
TRBV9	TRBJ1-2	few	NA	TGTGCCAGCAGCGTAGAGGGGAAACGGGAGGGCTACACCTTC	CASSVEGKREGYTF
TRBV5-1	TRBJ1-2	NA	NA	TGCGCCAGCGCCCCAGGGAACTATGGCTACACCTTC	CASAPGNYGYTF
TRBV7-6	TRBJ2-2	NA	NA	TGTGCCAGCAGCCCCGGGGCGGGGGCCCTCACCGGGGAGCTGTTTTTT	CASSPGAGALTGELFF
TRBV6-5	TRBJ1-3	few	NA	TGTGCCAGCATCCCCCCGGGGGGAAACACCATATATTTT	CASIPPGGNTIYF
TRBV6-5	TRBJ1-2	NA	NA	TGTGCCAGCACCACAGTCTATGGCTACACCTTC	CASTTVYGYTF
TRBV6-5	TRBJ1-5	once	NA	TGTGCCAGCAGTCCATTTTGGCAGGGGAATCAGCCCCAGCATTTT	CASSPFWQGNQPQHF
TRBV4-2	TRBJ2-5	few	NA	TGTGCCAGCAGCCCCCGGACAGCGGAGGAGACCCAGTACTTC	CASSPRTAEETQYF
TRBV2	TRBJ2-7	NA	NA	TGTGCCAGCAGTCAAGGCGGGTACGAGCAGTACTTC	CASSQGGYEQYF
TRBV7-9	TRBJ2-2	once	TRBD1	TGTGCCAGCAGCCCCGCCGGACAGGGATCCCCCGGGGAGCTGTTTTTT	CASSPAGQGSPGELFF
TRBV6-1	TRBJ1-3	NA	NA	TGTGCCAGCAGTGAAGTAACACACGGAAACACCATATATTTT	CASSEVTHGNTIYF
TRBV10-3	TRBJ2-7	NA	TRBD2	TGTGCCGCTCGAACGGGCGGGGGGGCCTACGAGCAGTACTTC	CAARTGGGAYEQYF
TRBV6-1	TRBJ1-6	NA	NA	TGTGCCAGCAGTGAGTCAGGCCGCGCGCGTTCACCCCTCCACTTT	CASSESGRARSPLHF
TRBV4-2	TRBJ1-2	NA	TRBD1	TGTGCCAGCAGCCAAGATCTGAGACAGGGTCTCGGCTACACCTTC	CASSQDLRQGLGYTF
TRBV18	TRBJ2-1	NA	NA	TGTGCCAGCTCCCGGTGGGGCACCGGGTCCTACAATGAGCAGTTCTTC	CASSRWGTGSYNEQFF
TRBV6-1	TRBJ1-1	NA	NA	TGTGCCAGCAGTGAAGGTTTGGGCAGGGGAAACACTGAAGCTTTCTTT	CASSEGLGRGNTEAFF
TRBV6-5	TRBJ1-6	NA	TRBD1	TGTGCCAGCAGGACAGGGAACACCTATAATTCACCCCTCCACTTT	CASRTGNTYNSPLHF
TRBV5-1	TRBJ2-3	few	NA	TGCGCCAGCAGCTTGGGGCACATCACAGATACGCAGTATTTT	CASSLGHITDTQYF
TRBV7-2	TRBJ2-6	NA	NA	TGTGCCAGCAGCCTCCGGGTCCGTTCCTCTGGGGCCAACGTCCTGACTTTC	CASSLRVRSSGANVLTF
TRBV7-6	TRBJ2-2	NA	NA	TGTGCCAGCAGCCACCCTGGGGCGACCTCTCGGACAGCGAACACCGGGGAGCTGTTTTTT	CASSHPGATSRTANTGELFF
TRBV11-2	TRBJ1-1	NA	TRBD1	TGTGCCAGCAGCGACCTGGCGGACAGGGGGGCGGCTTTCTTT	CASSDLADRGAAFF
TRBV7-3	TRBJ2-1	NA	TRBD2	TGTGCCAGCAGCTTGACAGCGGGGGGAAACAATGAGCAGTTCTTC	CASSLTAGGNNEQFF
TRBV10-2	TRBJ1-1	NA	NA	TGCGCCAGCAGTGAGGTCACGGGGAACACTGAAGCTTTCTTT	CASSEVTGNTEAFF
TRBV12-3/TRBV12-4	TRBJ1-1	NA	NA	TGTGCCAGCAGTCTCTCCGGGGTCGAAGCTTTCTTT	CASSLSGVEAFF
TRBV28	TRBJ1-2	few	NA	TGTGCCAGCATTGGAGGGGTGCTGGGCTACACCTTC	CASIGGVLGYTF
TRBV4-1	TRBJ1-2	NA	TRBD1	TGCGCCAGCAGACGTCCTACAGGGGATAATAGCGGCTACACCTTC	CASRRPTGDNSGYTF